These 27 T cell receptor beta chains share one sample of origin, sequenced in a study of cytomegalovirus exposure and HLA in healthy donors. PCR was performed using 60 Vbeta and 13 Jbeta primers. Assay used: immunoSEQ multiplex PCR; TCRdb lists only in-frame clones, some missing. This table holds about 160,000 clones, about two thirds found once. Sequencing was done on a sample of PBMCs. These receptors were collected from a woman in her late teens or twenties in good health and CMV-seronegative.

This clone was seen a few times. This chain joins TRBV6-1 and TRBJ1-4; D is possibly TRBD1 (6 bases). The ends were cut back, 1 base at V and 2 bases at J, with 11 bases in the middle. The CDR3 length is 16 residues. Germline values: CDR1 MNHNS, CDR2 SASEGT. CDR3 loop: CASSEEPGHTNEKLFF. The CDR3 bases are TGTGCCAGCAGTGAAGAACCGGGACACACTAATGAAAAACTGTTTTTT.

V is TRBV7-2 and J is TRBJ1-1, with 7 bases fitting TRBD1. This CDR3 is 18 amino acids long. V dropped 5 bases and J dropped 1; count of bases not matched to a gene: 16. Germline assignment: CDR1 SGHTA and CDR2 FQGNSA. The CDR3 is CASSTPTGRLSGNTEAFF. The DNA of the CDR3 is TGTGCCAGCAGCACGCCGACAGGGCGCCTTTCAGGGAACACTGAAGCTTTCTTT.

The chain links TRBV10-2 to TRBJ2-1; TRBD1 matches at 8 bases. Trimming removed 6 bases from V and 6 bases from J; junction bases left unmatched: 1. The CDR3 length is 12 residues. Per germline, CDR1 WSHSY and CDR2 SAAADI. The CDR3 is CASRTGVNEQFF. DNA of the CDR3: TGCGCCAGCAGGACAGGGGTCAATGAGCAGTTCTTC.

The chain employs TRBV29-1 and TRBJ2-7, with D unresolved. The length of the CDR3 is 11 residues. CDR1 and CDR2 (germline): SQVTM, ANQGSEA. Trimming removed 4 bases from V and 3 bases from J, with 7 bases in between. CDR3 coding DNA: TGCAGCGTTGTTGTTAGCTACGAGCAGTACGTC. Its protein is CSVVVSYEQYV.

A single count supports this clone. The chain is built from TRBV7-2 and TRBJ2-7; the D gene is possibly TRBD1 (5 bases). Germline CDR1 is SGHTA and CDR2 is FQGNSA. This CDR3 is 16 amino acids long. Trimming took 4 bases from V and 2 from J, leaving 18 bases between them. Written as DNA, the CDR3 is TGTGCCAGCAGCTCCGGCAGGGCCTACCCTACCTACGAGCAGTACTTC. Its translation: CASSSGRAYPTYEQYF.

The CDR3 reads CASSLGQTSGNTIYF. The CDR3 DNA reads as TGTGCCAGCAGCCTCGGACAGACCTCTGGAAACACCATATATTTT. The chain is built from TRBV7-8 and TRBJ1-3, with D maybe TRBD1 (6 bases). The V end was cut by 5 bases, the J end by 0 bases, with 11 bases between. The germline V gene has CDR1 SGHVS and CDR2 FQNEAQ. This CDR3 has 15 residues.

V is TRBV5-4 and J is TRBJ2-1, with TRBD2 as a possible D gene (6 bases). V lost 1 base, J lost 4 bases, and 12 bases lay in between. CDR3 length: 15 amino acids. The germline gives CDR1 SGHNT, CDR2 YYREEE (reference sequence). The CDR3 nucleotides read TGTGCCAGCAGCTTGAGGGCGGGGCCTTACAATGAGCAGTTCTTC. Its translation is CASSLRAGPYNEQFF. Together with reference TRBV5-4 and TRBJ2-1, the CDR3 gives the full variable domain: ETGVTQSPTHLIKTRGQQVTLRCSSQSGHNTVSWYQQALGQGPQFIFQYYREEENGRGNFPPRFSGLQFPNYSSELNVNALELDDSALYLCASSLRAGPYNEQFFGPGTRLTVL.

This chain connects TRBV7-2 to TRBJ1-2; TRBD1 is a possible D gene (5 bases). From germline, CDR1 is SGHTA and CDR2 FQGNSA. V lost 1 base and J lost 3, with 12 bases in between. CDR3 length: 15 amino acids. As DNA, the CDR3 is TGTGCCAGCAGCTTAGAGGCCAGGGCGTACTATGGCTACACCTTC. Its translation is CASSLEARAYYGYTF.

J is TRBJ1-1 and V is TRBV6-1; 8 bases map to TRBD1. J was trimmed by 3 bases and V by 11 bases; bases with no gene match: 14. The germline CDR1 and CDR2 sequences are MNHNS and SASEGT. The CDR3 sequence is 15 residues long. DNA for the CDR3: TGTGCCGTCAGGACAGGGAAAATGTATGACACTGAAGCTTTCTTT. It codes for CAVRTGKMYDTEAFF.

V is TRBV7-2 and J is TRBJ2-1; 9 bases map to TRBD2. V lost 1 base and J lost 12; bases outside the gene matches: 10. The length of the CDR3 is 15 residues. Germline assignment: CDR1 SGHTA and CDR2 FQGNSA. The CDR3 sequence: CASSLGVAGVEGQFF. CDR3 DNA: TGTGCCAGCAGCTTAGGGGTAGCGGGGGTTGAAGGGCAGTTCTTC.

The chain joins TRBV9 to TRBJ2-7, with 10 bases fitting TRBD1. Trimming cost V 3 bases and J 4 bases; bases outside gene matches: 4. The CDR3 contains 14 residues. CDR1 and CDR2 from the germline V gene are SGDLS and YYNGEE. The CDR3 nucleotides are TGTGCCAGCAGCGGGGGACAGGGGCATTACGAGCAGTACTTC. It translates to CASSGGQGHYEQYF. Drawing the rest from reference TRBV9 and TRBJ2-7, the complete variable domain is DSGVTQTPKHLITATGQRVTLRCSPRSGDLSVYWYQQSLDQGLQFLIQYYNGEERAKGNILERFSAQQFPDLHSELNLSSLELGDSALYFCASSGGQGHYEQYFGPGTRLTVT.

This clone is a singleton in its sample. The gene calls are TRBV10-3 and TRBJ2-1; 11 bases map to TRBD1. V lost 6 bases, J lost 7 bases, and 11 bases stayed unmatched. The CDR3 covers 16 residues. CDR1 and CDR2 (germline): ENHRY, SYGVKD. This CDR3 reads CAISGYGQGARNEQFF. CDR3 sequence (DNA): TGTGCCATCAGCGGCTACGGACAGGGGGCGCGAAATGAGCAGTTCTTC.

The chain combines TRBV11-3 with TRBJ1-4, with 7 bases lining up with TRBD1. The CDR3 is 14 residues long. The J segment lost 8 bases and the V segment lost 6 bases, leaving 9 bases of the junction unmatched. The germline V gene encodes CDR1 SGHNT and CDR2 YENEEA. The CDR3 protein is CASRDTGTDEKLFF. CDR3 sequence (DNA): TGTGCCAGCAGGGATACCGGGACAGACGAAAAACTGTTTTTT.

The CDR3 protein is CASSRPGNSYEQYF. CDR3 bases: TGTGCCAGCAGTCGACCGGGGAACTCCTACGAGCAGTACTTC. The rearrangement joins TRBV6-5 to TRBJ2-7; TRBD2 might be the D (5 bases). This CDR3 is built from 14 residues. Germline V CDR1 and CDR2: MNHEY, SVGAGI. V was cut by 5 bases and J by 0 bases, with 11 bases left in between.

Here the CDR3 DNA reads TGTGCCAGCAGCCCTCGGGACAGGGTTGAGTATGGCTACACCTTC. It yields the protein CASSPRDRVEYGYTF. V and J are TRBV7-9 and TRBJ1-2; 9 bases align to TRBD1. Germline V gene lookup returns CDR1 SEHNR and CDR2 FQNEAQ (reference sequence). The trim removed 5 bases at V and 5 bases at J, leaving 9 bases unmatched. The CDR3 runs to 15 residues.

This chain connects TRBV19 to TRBJ2-7; TRBD2 aligns across 7 bases. Losses at the gene ends were 5 bases for V and 1 base for J; bases not matched to a gene: 2. CDR1 and CDR2 from the germline V gene are LNHDA and SQIVND (reference sequence). This CDR3 has 13 residues. CDR3 nucleotide sequence: TGTGCCAGTAGTCCCGGGGGGTCCTACGAGCAGTACGTC. Translating gives CASSPGGSYEQYV.

V is TRBV6-5 and J is TRBJ1-5; weak D call: TRBD1 (6 bases). The V gene's germline CDR1 is MNHEY and CDR2 SVGAGI. The length of the CDR3 is 15 residues. V was cut by 0 bases and J by 1 base, with 7 bases left in between. CDR3 in DNA: TGTGCCAGCAGTTACTCGCAGGGGAGCAATCAGCCCCAGCATTTT. Its protein is CASSYSQGSNQPQHF.

This chain uses TRBV4-1 with TRBJ2-1; 13 bases are a match to TRBD2. The length of the CDR3 is 19 residues. Germline V lookup: CDR1 MGHRA, CDR2 YSYEKL. The ends lost 1 base at V and 0 bases at J; junction bases unmatched: 6. CDR3 DNA sequence: TGCGCCAGCAGCCAAGGACTAGCGGGGGGCCCCAGCTCCTACAATGAGCAGTTCTTC. The encoded protein is CASSQGLAGGPSSYNEQFF.

The rearrangement joins TRBV9 to TRBJ2-1; 9 bases map to TRBD2. The CDR3 is 16 residues long. V lost 3 bases, J lost 4 bases, and 8 bases stayed unmatched. Germline-derived CDR1 and CDR2 are SGDLS and YYNGEE. The CDR3 reads CASSGASGRPYNEQFF. CDR3 nucleotide sequence: TGTGCCAGCAGCGGAGCGAGCGGGAGGCCGTACAATGAGCAGTTCTTC.

This clone was seen more than once but under ten times. The chain employs TRBV9 and TRBJ2-2; TRBD1 agrees at 9 bases. Germline V lookup: CDR1 SGDLS, CDR2 YYNGEE. V shed 2 bases, J shed 3 bases, and the junction held 2 bases outside the gene matches. The CDR3 contains 15 residues. CDR3 nucleotides: TGTGCCAGCAGCGTCGGGACAGGGTACACCGGGGAGCTGTTTTTT. Protein sequence: CASSVGTGYTGELFF.

V gene TRBV5-1 combines with J gene TRBJ2-3; 7 bases align to TRBD2. The CDR3 has 12 amino acids. CDR1 and CDR2 from the germline V gene are SGHRS and YFSETQ. Trimming cost V 3 bases and J 11 bases; bases outside gene matches: 6. CDR3 DNA sequence: TGCGCCAGCAGCTGGGGACTAAGCGGGCAGTATTTT. Amino acid sequence: CASSWGLSGQYF. Looking up the rest from reference TRBV5-1 and TRBJ2-3 gives the full variable domain: KAGVTQTPRYLIKTRGQQVTLSCSPISGHRSVSWYQQTPGQGLQFLFEYFSETQRNKGNFPGRFSGRQFSNSRSEMNVSTLELGDSALYLCASSWGLSGQYFGPGTRLTVL.

The chain uses TRBV7-2 and TRBJ1-4; D is unresolved. The CDR3 spans 12 residues. Germline V CDR1 and CDR2: SGHTA, FQGNSA. The ends were cut back, 1 base at V and 8 bases at J, with 5 bases in the middle. The CDR3 DNA reads TGTGCCAGCAGCTTAGGCCTAGAAAAACTGTTTTTT. Amino acid sequence: CASSLGLEKLFF.

To note about this clone: One end of the junction fails to match germline, which may point to a read error. Other DNA sequences in this sample translate to the same CDR3. The chain couples TRBV7-2 to TRBJ1-1, with D perhaps TRBD1 (6 bases). Germline V lookup: CDR1 SGHTA, CDR2 FQGNSA. This CDR3 is 15 amino acids long. The CDR3 nucleotides are TGTGCCAGCAGCTTAGTAGAAGGGTTCGGGACAAGAGCTTTCTTC. This sequence encodes CASSLVEGFGTRAFF.

This rearrangement joins TRBV7-6 to TRBJ2-1; 9 bases are a match to TRBD2. This CDR3 has 16 residues. Per the germline V gene, CDR1 is SGHVS and CDR2 is FNYEAQ. With 5 bases clipped from V and 4 bases from J, the junction kept 9 bases outside the gene matches. CDR3 DNA sequence: TGTGCCAGCAGCCTTTTAGCGGGAGCCATTTACAATGAGCAGTTCTTC. Residues: CASSLLAGAIYNEQFF.

This sequence joins TRBV27 and TRBJ2-1; 10 bases are a match to TRBD2. CDR3 length: 14 residues. In germline, CDR1 is MNHEY, CDR2 SMNVEV (reference sequence). V shed 3 bases, J shed 8 bases, and the junction held 4 bases outside the gene matches. The CDR3: CASSFLAGDHEQFF. CDR3 sequence (DNA): TGTGCCAGCAGTTTTCTAGCGGGAGACCATGAGCAGTTCTTC.

A few counts support this clone. This chain uses TRBV7-7 with TRBJ2-3, with 9 bases aligning to TRBD2. Germline V CDR1 and CDR2: SSHAT, FNYEAQ (reference sequence). There are 16 residues in the CDR3. V shed 5 bases and J 2 bases; nucleotides not matched to a gene: 8. CDR3 sequence: CASSPTSGAITDTQYF. In nucleotides, the CDR3 is TGTGCCAGCAGCCCGACTAGCGGAGCCATCACAGATACGCAGTATTTT.

This clone showed up just once. The chain uses TRBV5-1 and TRBJ2-4; 7 bases line up with TRBD1. The CDR3 spans 17 residues. Germline V CDR1 and CDR2: SGHRS, YFSETQ. V lost 0 bases, J lost 0 bases, and 6 bases stayed unmatched. The CDR3 here is CASSLGMTGLAKNIQYF. CDR3 coding DNA: TGCGCCAGCAGCTTGGGAATGACAGGGCTAGCCAAAAACATTCAGTACTTC.